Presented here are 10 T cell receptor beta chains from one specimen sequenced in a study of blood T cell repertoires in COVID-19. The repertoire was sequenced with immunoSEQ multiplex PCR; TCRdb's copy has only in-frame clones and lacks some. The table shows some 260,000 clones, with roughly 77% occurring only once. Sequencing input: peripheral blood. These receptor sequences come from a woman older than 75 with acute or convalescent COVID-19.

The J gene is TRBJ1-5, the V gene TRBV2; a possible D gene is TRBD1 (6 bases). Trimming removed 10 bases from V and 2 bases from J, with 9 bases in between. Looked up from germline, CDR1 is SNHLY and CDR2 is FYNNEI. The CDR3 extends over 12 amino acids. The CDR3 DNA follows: TGTGCCATCCGACAGGGCAATCAGCCCCAGCATTTT. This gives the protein CAIRQGNQPQHF. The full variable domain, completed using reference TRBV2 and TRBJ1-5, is EPEVTQTPSHQVTQMGQEVILRCVPISNHLYFYWYRQILGQKVEFLVSFYNNEISEKSEIFDDQFSVERPDGSNFTLKIRSTKLEDSAMYFCAIRQGNQPQHFGDGTRLSIL.

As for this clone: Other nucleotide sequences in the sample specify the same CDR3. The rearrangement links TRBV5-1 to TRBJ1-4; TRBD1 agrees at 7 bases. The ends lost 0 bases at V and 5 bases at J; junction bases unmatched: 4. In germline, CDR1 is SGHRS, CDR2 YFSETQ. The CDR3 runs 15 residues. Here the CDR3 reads CASSLAGGQNEKLFF. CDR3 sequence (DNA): TGCGCCAGCAGCTTGGCCGGGGGACAGAATGAAAAACTGTTTTTT.

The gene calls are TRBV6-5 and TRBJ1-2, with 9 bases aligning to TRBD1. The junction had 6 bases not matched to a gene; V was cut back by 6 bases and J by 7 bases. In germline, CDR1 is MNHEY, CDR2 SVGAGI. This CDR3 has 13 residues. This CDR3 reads CASRTGTGLGYTF. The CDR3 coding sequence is TGTGCCAGCAGAACCGGGACAGGGCTTGGCTACACCTTC.

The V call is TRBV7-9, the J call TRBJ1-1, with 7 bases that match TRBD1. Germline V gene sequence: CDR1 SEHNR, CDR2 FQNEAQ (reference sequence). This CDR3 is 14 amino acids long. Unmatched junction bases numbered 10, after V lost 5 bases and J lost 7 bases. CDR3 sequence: CASSRGQIKFEAFF. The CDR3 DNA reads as TGTGCCAGCAGCCGGGGACAGATAAAGTTTGAAGCTTTCTTT.

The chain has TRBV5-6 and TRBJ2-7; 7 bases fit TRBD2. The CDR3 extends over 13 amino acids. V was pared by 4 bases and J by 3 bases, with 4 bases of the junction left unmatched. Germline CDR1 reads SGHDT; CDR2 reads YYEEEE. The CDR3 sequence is CASSPWTSYEQYF. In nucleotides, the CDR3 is TGTGCCAGCAGCCCTTGGACTAGCTACGAGCAGTACTTC.

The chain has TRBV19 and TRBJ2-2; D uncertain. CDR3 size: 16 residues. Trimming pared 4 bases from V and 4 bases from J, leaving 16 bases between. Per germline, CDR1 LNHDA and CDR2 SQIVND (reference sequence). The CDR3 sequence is CASSSINSWSTGELFF. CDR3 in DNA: TGTGCCAGTAGTAGTATTAATTCGTGGAGCACCGGGGAGCTGTTTTTT. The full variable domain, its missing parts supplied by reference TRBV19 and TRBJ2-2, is DGGITQSPKYLFRKEGQNVTLSCEQNLNHDAMYWYRQDPGQGLRLIYYSQIVNDFQKGDIAEGYSVSREKKESFPLTVTSAQKNPTAFYLCASSSINSWSTGELFFGEGSRLTVL.

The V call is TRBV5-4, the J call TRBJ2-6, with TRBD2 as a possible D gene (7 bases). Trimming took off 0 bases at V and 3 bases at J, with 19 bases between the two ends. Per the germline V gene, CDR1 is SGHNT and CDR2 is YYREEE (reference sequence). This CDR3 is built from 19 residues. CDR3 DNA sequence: TGTGCCAGCAGCTTGGCCCGGGGGCGGGGGCTGGTTGGGGCCAACGTCCTGACTTTC. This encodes CASSLARGRGLVGANVLTF.

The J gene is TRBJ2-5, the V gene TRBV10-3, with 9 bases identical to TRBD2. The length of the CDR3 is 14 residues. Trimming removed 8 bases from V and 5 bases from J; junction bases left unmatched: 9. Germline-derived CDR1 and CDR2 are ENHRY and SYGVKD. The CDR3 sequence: CAIGPSGARETQYF. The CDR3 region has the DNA TGTGCCATCGGGCCTAGCGGGGCGAGGGAGACCCAGTACTTC.

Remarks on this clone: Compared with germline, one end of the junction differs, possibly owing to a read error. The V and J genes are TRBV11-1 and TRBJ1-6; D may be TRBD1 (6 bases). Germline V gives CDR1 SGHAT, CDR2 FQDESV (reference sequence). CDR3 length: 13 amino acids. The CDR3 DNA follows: TGTGCCAGCAGCTTAGGCCCTGATAGCGCCGGGACATTT. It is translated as CASSLGPDSAGTF. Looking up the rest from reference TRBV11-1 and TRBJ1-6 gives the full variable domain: EAEVAQSPRYKITEKSQAVAFWCDPISGHATLYWYRQILGQGPELLVQFQDESVVDDSQLPKDRFSAERLKGVDSTLKIQPAELGDSAMYLCASSLGPDSAGTFGNGTRLTVT.

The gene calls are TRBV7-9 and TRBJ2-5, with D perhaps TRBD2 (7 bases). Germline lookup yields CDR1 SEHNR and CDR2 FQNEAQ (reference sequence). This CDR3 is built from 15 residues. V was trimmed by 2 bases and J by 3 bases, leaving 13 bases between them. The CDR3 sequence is CASSLRGAREETQYF. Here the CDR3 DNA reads TGTGCCAGCAGCTTACGGGGGGCGAGGGAAGAGACCCAGTACTTC.